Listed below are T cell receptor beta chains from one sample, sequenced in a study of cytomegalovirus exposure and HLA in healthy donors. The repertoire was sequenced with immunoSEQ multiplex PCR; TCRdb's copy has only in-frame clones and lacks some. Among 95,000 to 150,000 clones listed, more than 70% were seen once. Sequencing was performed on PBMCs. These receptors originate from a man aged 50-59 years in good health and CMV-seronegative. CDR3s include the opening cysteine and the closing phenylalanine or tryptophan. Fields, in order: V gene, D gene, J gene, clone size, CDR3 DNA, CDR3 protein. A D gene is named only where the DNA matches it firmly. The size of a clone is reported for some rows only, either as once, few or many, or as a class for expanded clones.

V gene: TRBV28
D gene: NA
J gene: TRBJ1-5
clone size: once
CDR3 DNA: TGTGCCAGCAGTTTAGGGGCAGACTATCAGCCCCAGCATTTT
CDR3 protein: CASSLGADYQPQHF

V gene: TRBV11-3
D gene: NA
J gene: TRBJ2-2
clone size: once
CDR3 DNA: TGTGCCAGCAGCAAGCGGGTCCGGGGGGAGCTGTTTTTT
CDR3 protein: CASSKRVRGELFF

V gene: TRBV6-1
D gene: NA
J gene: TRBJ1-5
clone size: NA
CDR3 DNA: TGTGCCAGCAGCCCGAGCGGGGGATGGGATCAGCCCCAGCATTTT
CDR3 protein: CASSPSGGWDQPQHF

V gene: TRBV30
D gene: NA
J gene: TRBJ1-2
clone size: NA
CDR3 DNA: TGTGCCTGGAGTGTAGGGCAGGGGAATCTTGGCTACACCTTC
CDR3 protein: CAWSVGQGNLGYTF

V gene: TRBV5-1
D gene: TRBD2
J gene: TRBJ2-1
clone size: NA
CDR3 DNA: TGCGCCAGCAGCTTGCTGGGACTAGCGGGAGGGACCTACAATGAGCAGTTCTTC
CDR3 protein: CASSLLGLAGGTYNEQFF

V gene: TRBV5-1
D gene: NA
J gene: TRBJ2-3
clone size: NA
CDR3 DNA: TGCGCCAGCAGCTTCAACTCAGATACGCAGTATTTT
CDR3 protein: CASSFNSDTQYF

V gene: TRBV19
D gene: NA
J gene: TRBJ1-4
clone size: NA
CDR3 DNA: TGTGCCAGCAGGGACATACTTGCAACTAATGAAAAACTGTTTTTT
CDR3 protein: CASRDILATNEKLFF

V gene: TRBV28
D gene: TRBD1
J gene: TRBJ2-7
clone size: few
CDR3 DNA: TGTGCCAGCAGTTCGGTGGACAGGGAAGGCGAGCAGTACTTC
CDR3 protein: CASSSVDREGEQYF

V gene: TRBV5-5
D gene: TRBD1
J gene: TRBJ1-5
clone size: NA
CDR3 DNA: TGTGCCAGCAGCTTGAGGACAGGGGGAAATCAGCCCCAGCATTTT
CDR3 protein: CASSLRTGGNQPQHF

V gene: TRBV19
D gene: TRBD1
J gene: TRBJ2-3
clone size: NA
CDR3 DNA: TGTGCCAGTAGTACCTGGGGACAGGGCACAGATACGCAGTATTTT
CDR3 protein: CASSTWGQGTDTQYF

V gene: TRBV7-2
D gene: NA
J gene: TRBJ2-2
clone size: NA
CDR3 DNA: TGTGCCAGCAGCTTAACAGCGAACACCGGGGAGCTGTTTTTT
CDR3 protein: CASSLTANTGELFF

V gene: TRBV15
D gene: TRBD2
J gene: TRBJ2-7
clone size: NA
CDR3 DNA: TGTGCCACCAGCATCCTCCGGGACTACCGGAACTACGAGCAGTACTTC
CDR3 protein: CATSILRDYRNYEQYF

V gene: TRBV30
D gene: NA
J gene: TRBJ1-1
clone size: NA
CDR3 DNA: TGTGCCTGGAGTGAAACAGGGCTAGCTGAAGCTTTCTTT
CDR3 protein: CAWSETGLAEAFF

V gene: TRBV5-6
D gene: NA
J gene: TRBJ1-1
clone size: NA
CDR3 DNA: TGTGCCAGCAGCTTGGTATCAGGGCTCACTGAAGCTTTCTTT
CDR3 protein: CASSLVSGLTEAFF

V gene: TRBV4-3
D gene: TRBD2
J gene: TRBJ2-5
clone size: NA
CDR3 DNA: TGCGCCAGCAGCCAAGATTTTAGCGGGGGGCAAGAGACCCAGTACTTC
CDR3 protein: CASSQDFSGGQETQYF